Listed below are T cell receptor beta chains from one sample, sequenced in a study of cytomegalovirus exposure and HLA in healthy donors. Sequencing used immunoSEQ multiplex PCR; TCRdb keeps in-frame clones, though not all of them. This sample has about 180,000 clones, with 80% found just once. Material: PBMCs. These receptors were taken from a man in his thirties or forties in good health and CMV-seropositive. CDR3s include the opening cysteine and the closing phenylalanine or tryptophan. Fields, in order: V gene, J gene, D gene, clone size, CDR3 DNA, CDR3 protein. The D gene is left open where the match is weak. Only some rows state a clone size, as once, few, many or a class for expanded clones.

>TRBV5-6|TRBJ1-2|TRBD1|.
TGTGCCAGCAGCTCCTGGCTGGTTGACAGGGCTTATGGCTACACCTTC
CASSSWLVDRAYGYTF
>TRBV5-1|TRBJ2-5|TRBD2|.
TGCGCCAGCAGCTACGGACTAGCGGGAGTTATCGTAGAGACCCAGTACTTC
CASSYGLAGVIVETQYF
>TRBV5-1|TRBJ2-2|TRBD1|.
TGCGCCAGCAGCTTGGTTTCCAGGGGGCAGAACACCGGGGAGCTGTTTTTT
CASSLVSRGQNTGELFF
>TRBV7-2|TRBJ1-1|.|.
TGTGCCAGCAGCTTATTCCGTCAGGGGAACACTGAAGCTTTCTTT
CASSLFRQGNTEAFF
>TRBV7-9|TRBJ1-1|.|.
TGTGCCAGCAGCCACACATTGGACACTGAAGCTTTCTTT
CASSHTLDTEAFF
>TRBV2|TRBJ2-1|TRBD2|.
TGTGCCAGCAGTGGTGGTAGCGGGAGTCACAATGAGCAGTTCTTC
CASSGGSGSHNEQFF
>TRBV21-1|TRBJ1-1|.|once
TGTGCCAGCCCAGGCGGGACAGGGAACACTGAAGCTTTCTTT
CASPGGTGNTEAFF
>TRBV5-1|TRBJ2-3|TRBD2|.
TGCGCCAGCAGCCCCTACGGGTCGGGGGGGCGCACAGATACGCAGTATTTT
CASSPYGSGGRTDTQYF
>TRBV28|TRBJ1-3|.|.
TGTGCCAGCAGTGGAGCCCGCTCTGGAAACACCATATATTTT
CASSGARSGNTIYF
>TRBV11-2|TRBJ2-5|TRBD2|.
TGTGCCAGCAGCCTAGCGGGGGTCCAAGAGACCCAGTACTTC
CASSLAGVQETQYF
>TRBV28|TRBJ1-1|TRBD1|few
TGTGCCAGCAGAGCCGGGACAGGGGGCCCGAAGGCTGAAGCTTTCTTT
CASRAGTGGPKAEAFF
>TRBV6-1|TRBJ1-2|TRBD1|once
TGTGCCAGCAGTGGGACAGGGTTTTCCTATGGCTACACCTTC
CASSGTGFSYGYTF
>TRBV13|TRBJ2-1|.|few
TGTGCCAGCAGCATTTTATACAATGAGCAGTTCTTC
CASSILYNEQFF
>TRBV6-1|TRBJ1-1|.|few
TGTGCCGGCTACAGGGTTGGGGGGAACACTGAAGCTTTCTTT
CAGYRVGGNTEAFF
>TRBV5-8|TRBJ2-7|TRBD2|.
TGTGCCAGCAGCTTTCCGGGACTAGCGTATTTTACCAGCTCCTACGAGCAGTACTTC
CASSFPGLAYFTSSYEQYF
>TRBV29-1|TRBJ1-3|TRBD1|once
TGCAGCGTTGGGACAGGGTCATTGCTCTCTGGAAACACCATATATTTT
CSVGTGSLLSGNTIYF
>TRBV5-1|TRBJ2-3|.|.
TGCGCCAGCAGCTTGGAAGGGGTCGCAGATACGCAGTATTTT
CASSLEGVADTQYF
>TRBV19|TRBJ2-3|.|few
TGTGCCAGTAGTATGAGGGCTGACACAGATACGCAGTATTTT
CASSMRADTDTQYF